These 20 T cell receptor beta chains were all obtained from the same sample, sequenced in a study of CD8 T cells in Susac syndrome. Reverse transcription used about 0.5 to 1 ug RNA and random hexamers. TCRdb reprocessed the immunoSEQ multiplex PCR reads via MiXCR and lists one record per CDR3 protein. Seen here are around 170,000 distinct CDR3 sequences, roughly 94% observed once, and the top ten hold 0.12%. Sequencing was done on a sample of CD4+ T cells from PBMCs. These receptors were collected from a human donor with Susac syndrome.

The V and J genes are TRBV9 and TRBJ2-3, with 10 positions matching TRBD1. Germline V lookup: CDR1 SGDLS, CDR2 YYNGEE. Germline trimming cut 4 bases from V and 2 bases from J; bases unmatched to any gene: 4. The CDR3 length is 15 residues. The CDR3 DNA follows: TGTGCCAGCAGCACGGGACAGGGGTCCACAGATACGCAGTATTTT. Protein sequence: CASSTGQGSTDTQYF.

The chain couples TRBV6-6 to TRBJ2-7, with D possibly TRBD1 on 6 matching bases. CDR3 length: 13 amino acids. Germline CDR1 and CDR2: MNHNY and SVGAGI (reference sequence). Deletions cut 7 bases from V and 2 bases from J, with 12 bases between. This CDR3 is CASTQGGAYEQYF. The DNA of the CDR3 is TGTGCCAGCACCCAAGGGGGAGCCTACGAGCAGTACTTC.

The chain uses TRBV5-4 and TRBJ2-7; TRBD2 matches 7 bases. V lost 0 bases and J lost 4; bases outside the gene matches: 4. CDR1 and CDR2 (germline): SGHNT, YYREEE (reference sequence). The CDR3 contains 14 residues. The DNA of the CDR3 is TGTGCCAGCAGCTTGGGTCCTAGCGGATACGAGCAGTACTTC. As protein: CASSLGPSGYEQYF. Based on the CDR3 plus reference TRBV5-4 and TRBJ2-7, the full variable domain is ETGVTQSPTHLIKTRGQQVTLRCSSQSGHNTVSWYQQALGQGPQFIFQYYREEENGRGNFPPRFSGLQFPNYSSELNVNALELDDSALYLCASSLGPSGYEQYFGPGTRLTVT.

This sequence joins TRBV3-1 and TRBJ2-3; perhaps TRBD1 as D (5 bases). The V end lost 5 bases, the J end lost 5 bases, and 20 bases lay between the germline ends. The CDR3 length is 16 residues. Germline V gene lookup returns CDR1 LGHDT and CDR2 YNNKEL (reference sequence). CDR3 in amino acids: CASSSRAASSGDTQYF. Written as DNA, the CDR3 is TGTGCCAGCAGCTCCAGGGCGGCTAGTTCGGGAGATACGCAGTATTTT.

J is TRBJ2-4 and V is TRBV15; 7 bases are a match to TRBD2. After removal of 3 bases from V and 7 bases from J, the junction contained 12 bases not matched to a gene. The V gene's germline CDR1 is LNHNV and CDR2 YYDKDF (reference sequence). The CDR3 is 16 amino acids. CDR3 residues: CATSRNLGGGGNIQYF. Here the CDR3 DNA reads TGTGCCACCAGCAGGAACCTAGGTGGGGGGGGGAACATTCAGTACTTC.

The chain uses TRBV5-1 and TRBJ1-1; D unclear. The V and J ends lost 0 bases and 1 base respectively, with 7 bases between them. The CDR3 is 14 amino acids. From germline, CDR1 is SGHRS and CDR2 YFSETQ. DNA for the CDR3: TGCGCCAGCAGCTTGGGACACCCGAACACTGAAGCTTTCTTT. It translates to CASSLGHPNTEAFF.

CDR3 DNA sequence: TGCAGTGCCTGGACTAGCGGGGGGAGCACAGATACGCAGTATTTT. Translating gives CSAWTSGGSTDTQYF. V is TRBV20-1 and J is TRBJ2-3, with 14 bases aligning to TRBD2. The CDR3 contains 15 residues. V lost 6 bases, J lost 0 bases, and 2 bases stayed unmatched. Germline lookup yields CDR1 DFQATT and CDR2 SNEGSKA (reference sequence).

This chain links TRBV4-2 with TRBJ2-3; 14 bases line up with TRBD2. V lost 4 bases and J lost 4; bases outside the gene matches: 7. The CDR3 loop spans 17 amino acids. From germline, CDR1 is LGHNA and CDR2 YNFKEQ. The CDR3 bases are TGTGCCAGCAGCCTGACTAGCGGGGGGGCCGGAGCAGATACGCAGTATTTT. It encodes CASSLTSGGAGADTQYF.

The genes are TRBV20-1 and TRBJ1-2, with 9 bases aligning to TRBD1. V shed 4 bases, J shed 8 bases, and the junction held 11 bases outside the gene matches. Germline V gene lookup returns CDR1 DFQATT and CDR2 SNEGSKA (reference sequence). The CDR3 is 14 residues long. The CDR3 is CSATLQGASKGYTF. The CDR3 bases are TGCAGTGCTACCCTACAGGGGGCGTCGAAGGGCTACACCTTC.

J is TRBJ2-5 and V is TRBV25-1; perhaps TRBD1 as D (6 bases). The CDR3 extends over 13 amino acids. Germline V CDR1 and CDR2: MGHDK, SYGVNS. V gave up 2 bases and J gave up 7 bases, with 11 bases separating them. CDR3 region: CASSEGGVRTQYF. In DNA, the CDR3 is TGTGCCAGCAGTGAAGGGGGCGTCCGGACCCAGTACTTC.

In nucleotides, the CDR3 is TGTGCCTGGAGTGGGGCAGCCTGGGCCGGGGAGCTGTTTTTT. Protein: CAWSGAAWAGELFF. The chain uses TRBV30 and TRBJ2-2; D not resolved. The CDR3 spans 14 residues. CDR1 is GTSNPN and CDR2 is SVGIG in the germline V gene (reference sequence). V was cut by 1 base and J by 6 bases, with 12 bases left in between.

The V gene is TRBV11-2, the J gene TRBJ1-2; the match to TRBD1 covers 7 bases. The length of the CDR3 is 17 residues. The germline CDR1 and CDR2 sequences are SGHAT and FQNNGV. V trimming: 4 bases; J trimming: 4 bases; junction bases outside the gene matches: 15. In DNA form, the CDR3 reads TGTGCCAGCAGCTCCTCTTGGACAGGCAGGGCGGTCTATGGCTACACCTTC. Protein product: CASSSSWTGRAVYGYTF.

The V and J genes are TRBV20-1 and TRBJ2-2; 10 nucleotides line up with TRBD2. The germline CDR1 and CDR2 sequences are DFQATT and SNEGSKA (reference sequence). J lost 4 bases, V lost 5 bases, and 4 bases had no gene match. This CDR3 spans 14 amino acids. Here the CDR3 reads CSAAGTSVTGELFF. The CDR3 nucleotides are TGCAGTGCTGCCGGGACTAGCGTCACCGGGGAGCTGTTTTTT.

The chain links TRBV12-3 or TRBV12-4 to TRBJ2-4; D is perhaps TRBD1 or TRBD2 (5 bases each). The CDR3 length is 13 residues. Trimming pared 3 bases from V and 4 bases from J, leaving 7 bases between. CDR3 amino acids: CASSLGEKNIQYF. CDR3 nucleotides: TGTGCCAGCAGTTTGGGGGAAAAAAACATTCAGTACTTC.

CDR3 in amino acids: CASSYGGETQYF. The CDR3 coding sequence is TGTGCCAGCAGCTATGGAGGAGAGACCCAGTACTTC. The genes are TRBV5-6 and TRBJ2-5, with D possibly matching TRBD2 (5 bases). The length of the CDR3 is 12 residues. V dropped 3 bases and J dropped 4 bases, with 7 bases sitting between them. The germline gives CDR1 SGHDT, CDR2 YYEEEE.

This chain connects TRBV20-1 to TRBJ1-3, with D hard to call. Germline lookup yields CDR1 DFQATT and CDR2 SNEGSKA (reference sequence). V gave up 1 base and J gave up 3 bases, with 7 bases separating them. The CDR3 length is 13 residues. The CDR3 DNA reads as TGCAGTGCTAGAGTGGGTAGTGGAAACACCATATATTTT. This codes for CSARVGSGNTIYF.

The V call is TRBV7-8, the J call TRBJ1-5; D call uncertain. The CDR3 is 15 amino acids. Between the trimmed V and J ends, which lost 2 bases and 1 base, there was a span of 9 bases. The germline V gene encodes CDR1 SGHVS and CDR2 FQNEAQ. CDR3 sequence (DNA): TGTGCCAGCAGCTTAATCTCGGGAAGCAATCAGCCCCAGCATTTT. As protein: CASSLISGSNQPQHF.

V and J are TRBV20-1 and TRBJ1-2; D is possibly TRBD1 (5 bases). V was cut by 0 bases and J by 3 bases, with 11 bases left in between. This CDR3 is built from 14 residues. Germline CDR1 DFQATT, CDR2 SNEGSKA (reference sequence). In DNA, the CDR3 is TGCAGTGCTAGAGAGACCGGGACTTACTATGGCTACACCTTC. The encoded protein is CSARETGTYYGYTF.

J is TRBJ2-1 and V is TRBV2; no firm D call. The CDR3 has 13 residues. CDR1 and CDR2 from the germline V gene are SNHLY and FYNNEI. The V gene lost 4 bases and the J gene lost 7 bases, with 11 bases spanning the gap. The CDR3 bases are TGTGCCAGCAGTGGCGACTTGAAGAATGAGCAGTTCTTC. Amino acids: CASSGDLKNEQFF.

The J gene is TRBJ2-1, the V gene TRBV5-4; D is possibly TRBD1 (6 bases). CDR1 and CDR2 from the germline V gene are SGHNT and YYREEE (reference sequence). CDR3 size: 13 residues. V was pared by 6 bases and J by 9 bases, with 16 bases between. CDR3 DNA: TGTGCCAGCATCCGAGGGGGAATGAGTGAGCAGTTCTTC. Residues: CASIRGGMSEQFF.